This TCR beta chain was recorded in a study of blood T cell repertoires in COVID-19 (dated by TCRdb to the early 2020s). Notes on the research overall: Samples from collaborators originated in the United States, Italy and Spain and spanned both the acute and convalescent phases of COVID-19. The material from the prospective study consisted of cDNA or gDNA derived from T cells, B-cell-depleted T cells, or PBMCs. The dataset comprised deeply sampled blood TCRbeta repertoires from subjects exposed to, actively infected with, or recovered from COVID-19. A freely available public database, intended as a resource for researchers studying the immune response to SARS-CoV-2, is where the repertoires were released. Samples were obtained from the ongoing ImmuneRACE study (first 160 participants) and from 950 to 1,500 subjects provided by 6 global collaborators. Nearly every sample came with metadata listing a de-identified subject ID, COVID-19 status, age in years and sex. Where HLA class I and class II types were available, the types were taken from metadata supplied by the sample provider, not from assay-based typing.

The sample holds one count of this clone. It has no known antigen specificity. No base quality information exists; no much larger clone differs at one position. The immunoSEQ Assay, a bias-controlled multiplex PCR, was used to amplify TCRbeta CDR3 regions from genomic DNA. The original pipeline was this. Nucleated cell counts per sample were estimated from amplification of reference gene primers within the assay. To quantify the absolute abundance of each unique TCRbeta CDR3 rearrangement, sequence reads were collapsed and filtered. For each sample, productive Simpson clonality was calculated as the square root of Simpson's diversity index across productive rearrangements. The clones in this table, taken by TCRdb from immuneACCESS, are in-frame only. Not every clone is retained; where verified, under half of the shortfall comes from an unresolved V gene, and the cause of the rest is unknown. V and J calls and clone size are as listed in that table; D and trimming were resolved from the DNA. Here the sample has 130,000 to 150,000 clones; over 75% occur a single time. Less than 2% of the sample is held by the ten biggest clonotypes.

Broader findings and caveats from the paper: Clinical and demographic metadata were provided uncurated, with the amount varying by source and participant.

Collaborating institutions collected whole blood in K2EDTA tubes following their own protocols. Collaborator samples were shipped for TCRbeta analysis as frozen whole blood, isolated PBMCs, or DNA extracted from either sample type. Reading the germline V gene gives CDR1 SNHLY and CDR2 FYNNEI. The CDR3 numbers 13 residues from cysteine through phenylalanine. Left in the record is the CDR3 DNA by itself, 39 bases read in frame from the first base. V loses 3 bases, J loses 6 bases, and the germline ends lie 9 bases apart. Sequenced sample: peripheral blood. The receptor was isolated from a woman in her 50s with acute or convalescent COVID-19. The V and J segments used are TRBV2 and TRBJ1-5; possibly the D gene is TRBD1, per 6 matching bases. This receptor carries the CDR3 CASSDRGGQPQHF. The sequence in DNA is TGTGCCAGCAGTGACAGGGGCGGTCAGCCCCAGCATTTT.